This T cell receptor beta chain came from a study of blood T cell repertoires in COVID-19. Sequencing used immunoSEQ multiplex PCR; TCRdb keeps in-frame clones, though not all of them. The sample has over 55,000 clones; about 91% are singletons. The CDR3 contains 16 residues. CDR1 is KGHSH, CDR2 LQKENI, per germline. V shed 5 bases, J shed 3 bases, and the junction held 11 bases outside the gene matches. The origin of this receptor is a man aged 55-75 years with acute or convalescent COVID-19. The chain combines TRBV18 with TRBJ2-3; 7 bases match TRBD2. The sequencing sample was made of peripheral blood. The CDR3 coding sequence is TGTGCCAGCTCAACAAAAGTAGAGGGAGGGACAGATACGCAGTATTTT. It codes for CASSTKVEGGTDTQYF.